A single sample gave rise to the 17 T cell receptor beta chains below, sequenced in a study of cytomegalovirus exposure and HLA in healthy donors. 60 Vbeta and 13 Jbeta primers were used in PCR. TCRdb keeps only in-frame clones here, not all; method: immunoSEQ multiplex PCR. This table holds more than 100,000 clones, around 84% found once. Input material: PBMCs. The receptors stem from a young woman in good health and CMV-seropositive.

CDR3 sequence: CASSPPDGQLEQFF. The DNA of the CDR3 is TGTGCCAGCTCACCGCCTGACGGACAGCTTGAGCAGTTCTTC. The chain joins TRBV18 to TRBJ2-1, with D possibly TRBD1 on 6 matching bases. Trimming took 3 bases from V and 9 from J, leaving 15 bases between them. The length of the CDR3 is 14 residues. Germline assignment: CDR1 KGHSH and CDR2 LQKENI.

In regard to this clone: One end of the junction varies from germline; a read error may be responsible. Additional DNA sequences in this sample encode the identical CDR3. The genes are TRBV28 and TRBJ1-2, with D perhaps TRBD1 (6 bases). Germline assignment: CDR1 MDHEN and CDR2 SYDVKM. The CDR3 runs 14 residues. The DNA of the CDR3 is TGTGCCAGCACTGGGGGGGGGCGGAACTATGGTTACACCTTC. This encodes CASTGGGRNYGYTF.

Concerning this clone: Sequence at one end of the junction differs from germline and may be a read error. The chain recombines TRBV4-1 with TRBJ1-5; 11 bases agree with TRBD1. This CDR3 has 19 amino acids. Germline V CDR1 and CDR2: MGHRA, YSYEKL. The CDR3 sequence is CAGSQPRDRGASGNQPQHF. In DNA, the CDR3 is TGCGCCGGCAGCCAACCAAGGGACAGGGGGGCATCGGGCAATCAGCCCCAGCATTTT.

In nucleotides, the CDR3 is TGCAGCGGCGGGTCAACTAATGAAAAACTGTTTTTT. Translated: CSGGSTNEKLFF. V gene TRBV29-1 combines with J gene TRBJ1-4; no definite D call. This CDR3 is 12 amino acids long. CDR1 is SQVTM and CDR2 is ANQGSEA in the germline V gene. V was trimmed by 7 bases and J by 0 bases, leaving 6 bases between them.

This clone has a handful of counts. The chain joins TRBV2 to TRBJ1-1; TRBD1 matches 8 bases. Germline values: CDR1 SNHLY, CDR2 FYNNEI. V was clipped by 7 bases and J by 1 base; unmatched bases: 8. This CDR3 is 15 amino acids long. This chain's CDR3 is CASISTGTGNTEAFF. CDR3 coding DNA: TGTGCCAGCATATCTACCGGGACAGGGAACACTGAAGCTTTCTTT. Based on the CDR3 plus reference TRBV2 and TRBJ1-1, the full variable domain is EPEVTQTPSHQVTQMGQEVILRCVPISNHLYFYWYRQILGQKVEFLVSFYNNEISEKSEIFDDQFSVERPDGSNFTLKIRSTKLEDSAMYFCASISTGTGNTEAFFGQGTRLTVV.

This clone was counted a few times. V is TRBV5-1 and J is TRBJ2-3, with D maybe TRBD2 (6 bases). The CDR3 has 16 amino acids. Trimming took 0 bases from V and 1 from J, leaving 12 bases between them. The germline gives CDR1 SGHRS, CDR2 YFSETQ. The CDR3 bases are TGCGCCAGCAGCTTGGCTGGCGGGGTCGGCACAGATACGCAGTATTTT. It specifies CASSLAGGVGTDTQYF.

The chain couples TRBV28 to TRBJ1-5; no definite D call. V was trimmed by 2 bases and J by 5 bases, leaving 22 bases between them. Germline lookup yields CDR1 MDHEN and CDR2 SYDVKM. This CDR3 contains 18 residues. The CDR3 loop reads CASSLGPLRHSGDQPQHF. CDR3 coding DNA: TGTGCCAGCAGTTTAGGGCCCCTTCGACATTCAGGCGATCAGCCCCAGCATTTT.

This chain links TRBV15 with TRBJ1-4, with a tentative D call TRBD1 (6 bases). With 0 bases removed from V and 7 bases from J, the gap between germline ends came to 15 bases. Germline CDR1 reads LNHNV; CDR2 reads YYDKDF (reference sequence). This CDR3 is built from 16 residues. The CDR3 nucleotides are TGTGCCACCAGCAGAGATAAGACAGCACAGGGTGAAAAACTGTTTTTT. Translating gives CATSRDKTAQGEKLFF.

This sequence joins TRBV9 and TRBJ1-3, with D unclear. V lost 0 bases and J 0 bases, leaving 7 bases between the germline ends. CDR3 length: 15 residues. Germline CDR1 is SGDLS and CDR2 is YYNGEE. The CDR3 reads CASSVDSRSGNTIYF. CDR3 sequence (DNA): TGTGCCAGCAGCGTAGACAGCCGCTCTGGAAACACCATATATTTT.

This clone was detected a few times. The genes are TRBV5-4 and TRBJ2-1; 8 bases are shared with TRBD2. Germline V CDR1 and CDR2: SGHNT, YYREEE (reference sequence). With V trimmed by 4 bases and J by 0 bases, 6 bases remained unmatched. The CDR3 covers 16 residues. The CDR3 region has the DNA TGTGCCAGCAGCCCAGCGGGGGAACGCTCCTACAATGAGCAGTTCTTC. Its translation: CASSPAGERSYNEQFF.

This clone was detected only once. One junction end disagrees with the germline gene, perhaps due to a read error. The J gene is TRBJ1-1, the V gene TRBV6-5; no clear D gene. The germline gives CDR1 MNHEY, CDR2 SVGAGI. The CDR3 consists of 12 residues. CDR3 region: CASSYSLGRQHF. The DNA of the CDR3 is TGTGCCAGCAGTTACTCGCTCGGCAGGCAACACTTT.

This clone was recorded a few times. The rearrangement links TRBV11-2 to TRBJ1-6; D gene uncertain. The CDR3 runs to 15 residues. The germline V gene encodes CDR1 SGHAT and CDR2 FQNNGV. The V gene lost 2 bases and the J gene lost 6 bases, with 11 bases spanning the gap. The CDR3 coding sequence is TGTGCCAGCAGCTTAACTCCGGGAGCTAATTCACCCCTCCACTTT. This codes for CASSLTPGANSPLHF.

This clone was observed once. The CDR3 DNA is TGTGCCAGCATCCTTGCGGGGGACACTGAAGCTTTCTTT. Residues: CASILAGDTEAFF. This sequence joins TRBV9 and TRBJ1-1; possibly TRBD1 for D (5 bases). Germline CDR1 SGDLS, CDR2 YYNGEE. This CDR3 is 13 amino acids long. The V gene lost 6 bases and the J gene lost 3 bases, with 12 bases spanning the gap.

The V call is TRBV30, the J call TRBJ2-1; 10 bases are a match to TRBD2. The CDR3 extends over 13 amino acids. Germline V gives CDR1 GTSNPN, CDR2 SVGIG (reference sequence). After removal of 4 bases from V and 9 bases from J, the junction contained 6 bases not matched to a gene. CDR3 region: CAWTGAGGGEQFF. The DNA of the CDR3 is TGTGCCTGGACGGGAGCGGGGGGGGGTGAGCAGTTCTTC.

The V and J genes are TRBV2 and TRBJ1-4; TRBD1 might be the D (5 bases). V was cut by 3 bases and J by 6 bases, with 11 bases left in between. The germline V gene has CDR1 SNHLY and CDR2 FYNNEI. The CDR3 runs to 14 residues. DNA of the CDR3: TGTGCCAGCAGTGACCAGGGAAGGCATGAAAAACTGTTTTTT. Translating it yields CASSDQGRHEKLFF.

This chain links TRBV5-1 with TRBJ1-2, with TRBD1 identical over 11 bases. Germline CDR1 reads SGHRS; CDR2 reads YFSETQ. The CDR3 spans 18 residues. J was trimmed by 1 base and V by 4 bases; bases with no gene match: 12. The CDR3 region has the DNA TGCGCCAGCAGCACGCCGGGACAGGGGGTTAAGGGTAACTATGGCTACACCTTC. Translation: CASSTPGQGVKGNYGYTF.

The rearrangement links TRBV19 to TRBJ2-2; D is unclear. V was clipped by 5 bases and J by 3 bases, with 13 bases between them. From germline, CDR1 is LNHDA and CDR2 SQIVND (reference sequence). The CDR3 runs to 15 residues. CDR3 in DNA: TGTGCCAGTAGTTATCCAGGATCACACACCGGGGAGCTGTTTTTT. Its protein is CASSYPGSHTGELFF.